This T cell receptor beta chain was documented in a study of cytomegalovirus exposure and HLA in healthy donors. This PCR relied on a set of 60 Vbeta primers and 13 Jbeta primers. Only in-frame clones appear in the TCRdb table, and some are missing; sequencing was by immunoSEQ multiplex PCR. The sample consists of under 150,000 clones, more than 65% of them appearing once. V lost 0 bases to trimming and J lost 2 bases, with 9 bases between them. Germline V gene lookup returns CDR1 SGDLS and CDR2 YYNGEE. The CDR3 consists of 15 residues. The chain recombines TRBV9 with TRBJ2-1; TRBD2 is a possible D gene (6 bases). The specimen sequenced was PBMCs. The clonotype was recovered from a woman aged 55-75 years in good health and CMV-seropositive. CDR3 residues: CASSVGRVAYNEQFF. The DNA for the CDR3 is TGTGCCAGCAGCGTAGGGAGGGTTGCCTACAATGAGCAGTTCTTC.